The present TCR beta chain was sequenced within a study of CD8 T cells in Susac syndrome. The study sequenced TCR beta in blood CD8+ and CD4+ T cells. Controls were healthy donors (matched for age and sex). Negative isolation was used for CD8+ and CD4+ T cells, and FACS enrichment was applied to TEMRA cells. Germline V gene data show CDR1 as MNHEY and CDR2 as SMNVEV (reference sequence). V was cut by 6 bases and J by 8 bases, with 19 bases left in between. The CDR3 runs to 15 residues. Random hexamers were used to reverse transcribe the RNA input (about 0.5 to 1 ug). One entry per CDR3 protein results from TCRdb running MiXCR on the immunoSEQ multiplex PCR reads. The repertoire consists of 110,000 to 150,000 distinct CDR3 sequences, with roughly 94% occurring once and the leading ten covering 0.25% to 0.3%.

The sample consisted of CD8+ T cells from PBMCs. The chain joins TRBV27 to TRBJ1-4; D possibly corresponds to TRBD1 (6 bases). The clonotype originates from a human donor in good health. The chain's CDR3 is CASRKSTGSMEKLFF. CDR3 DNA sequence: TGTGCCAGCAGAAAATCGACAGGATCGATGGAAAAACTGTTTTTT.